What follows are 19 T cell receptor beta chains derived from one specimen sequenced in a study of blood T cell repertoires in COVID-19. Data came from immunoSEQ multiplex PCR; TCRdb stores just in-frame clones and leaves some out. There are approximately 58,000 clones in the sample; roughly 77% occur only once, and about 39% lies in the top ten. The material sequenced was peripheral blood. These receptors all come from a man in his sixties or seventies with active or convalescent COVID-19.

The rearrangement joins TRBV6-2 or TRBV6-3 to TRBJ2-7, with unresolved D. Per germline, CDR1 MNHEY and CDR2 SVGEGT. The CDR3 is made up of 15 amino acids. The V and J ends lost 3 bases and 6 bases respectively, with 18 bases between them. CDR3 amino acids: CASSYTYQQHREQYF. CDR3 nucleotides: TGTGCCAGCAGTTATACCTATCAACAGCACCGCGAGCAGTACTTC.

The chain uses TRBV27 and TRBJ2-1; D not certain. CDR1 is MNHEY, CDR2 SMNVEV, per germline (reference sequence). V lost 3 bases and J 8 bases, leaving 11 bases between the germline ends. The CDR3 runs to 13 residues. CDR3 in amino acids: CASSFSRIDEQFF. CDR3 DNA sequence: TGTGCCAGCAGTTTTTCTAGGATAGATGAGCAGTTCTTC.

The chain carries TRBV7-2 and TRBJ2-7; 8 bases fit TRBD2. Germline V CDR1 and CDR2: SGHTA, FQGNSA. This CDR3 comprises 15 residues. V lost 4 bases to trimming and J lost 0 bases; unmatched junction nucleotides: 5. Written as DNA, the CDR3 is TGTGCCAGCAGCTCGTACACTAGCGGCTCCTACGAGCAGTACTTC. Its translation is CASSSYTSGSYEQYF.

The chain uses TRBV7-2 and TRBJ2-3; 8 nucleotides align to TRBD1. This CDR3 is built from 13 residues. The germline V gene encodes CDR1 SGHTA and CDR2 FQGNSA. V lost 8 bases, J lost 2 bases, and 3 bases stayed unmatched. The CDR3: CASGQGPTDTQYF. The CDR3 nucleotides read TGTGCCAGCGGACAGGGACCCACAGATACGCAGTATTTT.

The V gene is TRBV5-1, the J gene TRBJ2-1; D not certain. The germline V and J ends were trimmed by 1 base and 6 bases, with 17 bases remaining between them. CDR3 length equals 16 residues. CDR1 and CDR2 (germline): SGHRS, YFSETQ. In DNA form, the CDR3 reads TGCGCCAGCAGCTTGTTTGGGCAGGAAGGATCCAATGAGCAGTTCTTC. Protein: CASSLFGQEGSNEQFF.

As DNA, the CDR3 is TGCGCCAGCAGCCAAGGCTTGCAGGCGTGGACAGATACGCAGTATTTT. Translated: CASSQGLQAWTDTQYF. The chain couples TRBV4-1 to TRBJ2-3; D call uncertain. Trimming took 1 base from V and 3 from J, leaving 14 bases between them. The CDR3 totals 16 residues. Germline CDR1 and CDR2: MGHRA and YSYEKL.

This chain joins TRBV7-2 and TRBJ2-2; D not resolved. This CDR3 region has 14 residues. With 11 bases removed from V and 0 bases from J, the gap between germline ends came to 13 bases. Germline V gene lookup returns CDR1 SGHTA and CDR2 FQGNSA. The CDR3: CAGQRQPNTGELFF. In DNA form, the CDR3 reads TGTGCCGGGCAGAGACAACCGAACACCGGGGAGCTGTTTTTT.

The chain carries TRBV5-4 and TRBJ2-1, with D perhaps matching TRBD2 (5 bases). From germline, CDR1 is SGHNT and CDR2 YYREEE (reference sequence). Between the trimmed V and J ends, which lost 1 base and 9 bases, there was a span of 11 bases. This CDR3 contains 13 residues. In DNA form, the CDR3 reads TGTGCCAGCAGCTTGTTGGGAGCATCTGAGCAGTTCTTC. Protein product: CASSLLGASEQFF. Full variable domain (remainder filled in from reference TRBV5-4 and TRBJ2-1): ETGVTQSPTHLIKTRGQQVTLRCSSQSGHNTVSWYQQALGQGPQFIFQYYREEENGRGNFPPRFSGLQFPNYSSELNVNALELDDSALYLCASSLLGASEQFFGPGTRLTVL.

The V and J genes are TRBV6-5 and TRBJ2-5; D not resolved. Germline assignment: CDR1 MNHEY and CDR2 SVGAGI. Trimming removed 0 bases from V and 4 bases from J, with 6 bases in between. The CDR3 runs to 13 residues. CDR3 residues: CASSYSRIETQYF. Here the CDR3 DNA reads TGTGCCAGCAGTTACTCGAGAATAGAGACCCAGTACTTC.

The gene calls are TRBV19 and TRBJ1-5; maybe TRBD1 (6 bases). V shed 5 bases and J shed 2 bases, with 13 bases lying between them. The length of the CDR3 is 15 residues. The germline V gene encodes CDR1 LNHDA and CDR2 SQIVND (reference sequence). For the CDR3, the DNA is TGTGCCAGTAGTCTCAGGGGTAACGGCAATCAGCCCCAGCATTTT. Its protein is CASSLRGNGNQPQHF.

DNA of the CDR3: TGTGCCAGCAGCCAAGATATCTTCCTCTCTGGAAACACCATATATTTT. Translation: CASSQDIFLSGNTIYF. The chain joins TRBV3-1 (or the pseudogene TRBV3-2) to TRBJ1-3, with unresolved D. Trimming left V 0 bases short and J 0 bases short, with 9 bases between. This CDR3 region has 16 residues. CDR1 and CDR2 from the germline V gene are LGHDT and YNNKEL (reference sequence).

CDR3 amino acids: CASSTTSGRPRNGELFF. In DNA form, the CDR3 reads TGTGCCAGCAGTACGACTAGCGGGAGGCCAAGGAACGGGGAGCTGTTTTTT. V is TRBV6-2 or TRBV6-3 and J is TRBJ2-2; 13 positions match TRBD2. Looked up from germline, CDR1 is MNHEY and CDR2 is SVGEGT. This CDR3 comprises 17 residues. After removal of 5 bases from V and 7 bases from J, the junction contained 10 bases not matched to a gene.

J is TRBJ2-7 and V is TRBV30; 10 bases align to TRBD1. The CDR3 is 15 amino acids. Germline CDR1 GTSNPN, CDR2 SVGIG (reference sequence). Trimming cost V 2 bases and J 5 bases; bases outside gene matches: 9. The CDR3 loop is CAWSPLTGGFHEQYF. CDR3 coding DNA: TGTGCCTGGAGTCCCCTGACAGGGGGCTTCCACGAGCAGTACTTC.

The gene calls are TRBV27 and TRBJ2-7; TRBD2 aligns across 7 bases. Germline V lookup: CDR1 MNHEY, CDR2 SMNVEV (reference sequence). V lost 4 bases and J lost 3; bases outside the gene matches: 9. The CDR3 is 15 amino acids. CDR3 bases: TGTGCCAGCAGTTCCCGGACTAGGCGCTACTACGAGCAGTACTTC. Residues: CASSSRTRRYYEQYF.

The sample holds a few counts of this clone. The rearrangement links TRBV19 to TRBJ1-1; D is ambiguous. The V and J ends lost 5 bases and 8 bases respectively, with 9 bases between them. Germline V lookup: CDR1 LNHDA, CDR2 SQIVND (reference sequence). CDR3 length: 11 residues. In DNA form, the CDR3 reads TGTGCCAGTAGTGCGTTCTACGAAGCTTTCTTT. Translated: CASSAFYEAFF.

The CDR3 DNA follows: TGTGCCAGCAGGGGGACTAGCGGCGGCACAGATACGCAGTATTTT. It codes for CASRGTSGGTDTQYF. The chain employs TRBV28 and TRBJ2-3; 11 bases are shared with TRBD2. V gave up 6 bases and J gave up 1 base; unmatched junction bases: 3. The CDR3 totals 15 residues. Germline CDR1 reads MDHEN; CDR2 reads SYDVKM.

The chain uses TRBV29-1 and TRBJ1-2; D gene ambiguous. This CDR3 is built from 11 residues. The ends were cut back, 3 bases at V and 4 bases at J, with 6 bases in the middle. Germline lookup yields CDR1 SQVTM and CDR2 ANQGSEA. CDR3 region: CSVDRGYGYTF. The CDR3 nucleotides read TGCAGCGTTGATCGGGGCTATGGCTACACCTTC.

CDR3 region: CASSLRGNRVTYGYTF. The CDR3 nucleotides are TGTGCCAGCAGCTTACGCGGAAACAGGGTCACCTATGGCTACACCTTC. This chain joins TRBV7-2 and TRBJ1-2, with D perhaps TRBD1 (6 bases). This CDR3 is 16 amino acids long. V shed 2 bases and J shed 4 bases, with 17 bases lying between them. CDR1 and CDR2 (germline): SGHTA, FQGNSA.

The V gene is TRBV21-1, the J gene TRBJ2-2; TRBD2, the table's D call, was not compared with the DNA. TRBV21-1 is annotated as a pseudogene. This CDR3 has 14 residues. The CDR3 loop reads CASSKTSGTGELFF. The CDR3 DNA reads TGTGCCAGCAGCAAGACTAGCGGGACAGGGGAGCTGTTTTTT.